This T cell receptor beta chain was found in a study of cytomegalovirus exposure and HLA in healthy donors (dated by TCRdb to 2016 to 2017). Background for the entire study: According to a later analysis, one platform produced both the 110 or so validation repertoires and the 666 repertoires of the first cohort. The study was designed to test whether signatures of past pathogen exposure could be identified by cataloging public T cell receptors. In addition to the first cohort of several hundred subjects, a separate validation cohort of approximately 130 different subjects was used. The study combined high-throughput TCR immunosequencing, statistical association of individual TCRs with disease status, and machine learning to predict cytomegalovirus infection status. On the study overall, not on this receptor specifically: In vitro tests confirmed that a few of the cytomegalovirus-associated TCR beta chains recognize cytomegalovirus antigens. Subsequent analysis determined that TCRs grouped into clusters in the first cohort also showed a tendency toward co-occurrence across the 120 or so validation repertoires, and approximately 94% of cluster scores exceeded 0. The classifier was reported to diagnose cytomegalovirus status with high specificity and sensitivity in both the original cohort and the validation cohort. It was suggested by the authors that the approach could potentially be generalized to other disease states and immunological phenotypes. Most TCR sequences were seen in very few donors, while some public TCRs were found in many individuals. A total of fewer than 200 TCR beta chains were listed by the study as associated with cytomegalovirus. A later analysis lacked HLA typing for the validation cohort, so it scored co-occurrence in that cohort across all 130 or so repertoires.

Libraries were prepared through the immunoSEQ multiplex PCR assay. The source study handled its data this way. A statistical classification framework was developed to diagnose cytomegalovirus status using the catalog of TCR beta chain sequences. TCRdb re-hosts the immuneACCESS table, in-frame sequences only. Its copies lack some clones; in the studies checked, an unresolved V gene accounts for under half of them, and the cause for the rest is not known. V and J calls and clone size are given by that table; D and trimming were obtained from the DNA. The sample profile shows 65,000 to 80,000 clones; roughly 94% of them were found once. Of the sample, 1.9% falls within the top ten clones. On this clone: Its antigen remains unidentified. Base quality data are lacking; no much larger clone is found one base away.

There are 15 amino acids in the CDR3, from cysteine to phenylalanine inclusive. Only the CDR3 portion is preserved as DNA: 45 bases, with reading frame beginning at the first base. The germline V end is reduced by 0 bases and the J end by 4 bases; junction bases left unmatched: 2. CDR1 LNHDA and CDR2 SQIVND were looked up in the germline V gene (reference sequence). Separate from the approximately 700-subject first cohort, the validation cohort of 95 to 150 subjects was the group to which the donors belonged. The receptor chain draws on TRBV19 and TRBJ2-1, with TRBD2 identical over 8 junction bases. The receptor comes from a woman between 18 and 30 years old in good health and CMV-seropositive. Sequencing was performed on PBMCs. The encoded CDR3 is CASSIEAGGYNEQFF. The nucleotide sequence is TGTGCCAGTAGTATAGAGGCGGGGGGATACAATGAGCAGTTCTTC.